One sample yielded the 18 T cell receptor beta chains listed below, sequenced in a study of technical replicates of blood from a few donors. The table came from immunoSEQ multiplex PCR; TCRdb's copy has only in-frame clones and leaves some out. The profile shows tens of thousands of clones, under 95% of them singletons. Sequences were obtained from T cells isolated from PBMCs. The receptors shown here come from a human donor in good health.

The chain recombines TRBV6-5 with TRBJ1-3; a weak D match, TRBD1 (6 bases). Trimming pared 0 bases from V and 3 bases from J, leaving 12 bases between. This CDR3 is built from 16 residues. Germline V gene data show CDR1 as MNHEY and CDR2 as SVGAGI. DNA for the CDR3: TGTGCCAGCAGTTACTCAAACAGGGTTCGTGGAAACACCATATATTTT. It encodes CASSYSNRVRGNTIYF.

This clone was seen once. This rearrangement joins TRBV6-6 to TRBJ2-7; 9 bases are shared with TRBD2. This CDR3 spans 15 amino acids. Germline CDR1 reads MNHNY; CDR2 reads SVGAGI (reference sequence). V lost 5 bases to trimming and J lost 2 bases; unmatched junction nucleotides: 7. Here the CDR3 DNA reads TGTGCCAGCAGTCCCACTAGCGGGCTTACCTACGAGCAGTACTTC. Translated, it gives CASSPTSGLTYEQYF.

The chain recombines TRBV6-6 with TRBJ1-5; D unclear. The V end was cut by 4 bases, the J end by 4 bases, with 11 bases between. From germline, CDR1 is MNHNY and CDR2 SVGAGI (reference sequence). This CDR3 is 14 amino acids long. DNA for the CDR3: TGTGCCAGCAGTTTACAGAGTGGGAATCAGCCCCAGCATTTT. Encoded protein: CASSLQSGNQPQHF.

The V gene is TRBV2, the J gene TRBJ2-2; tentative D call: TRBD1 (5 bases). Trimming cost V 7 bases and J 5 bases, with 11 bases left between them. Germline loops: CDR1 SNHLY, CDR2 FYNNEI. The CDR3 has 13 residues. The CDR3, as DNA: TGTGCCAGCACCGGACATGCGACCGGGGAGCTGTTTTTT. This codes for CASTGHATGELFF.

The chain has TRBV20-1 and TRBJ2-7, with D maybe TRBD2 (6 bases). Trimming stripped 6 bases from V and 6 bases from J, with 12 bases between. This CDR3 region has 11 residues. Germline V gene data show CDR1 as DFQATT and CDR2 as SNEGSKA (reference sequence). The CDR3 region has the DNA TGCAGTGCGTGGCCTAGCGCCGAGCAGTACTTC. It translates to CSAWPSAEQYF.

The chain joins TRBV27 to TRBJ2-3; 14 bases match TRBD2. From germline, CDR1 is MNHEY and CDR2 SMNVEV (reference sequence). CDR3 length equals 18 residues. The junction had 16 bases not matched to a gene; V was cut back by 9 bases and J by 5 bases. The CDR3 DNA is TGTGCCAGTACGACCGGGACTAGCGGGAGCATTTTCAGAGATACGCAGTATTTT. Its translation: CASTTGTSGSIFRDTQYF.

CDR3 residues: CASSYSLSTEAFF. The CDR3 region has the DNA TGTGCCAGCAGTTACAGTCTAAGCACTGAAGCTTTCTTT. The rearrangement joins TRBV6-5 to TRBJ1-1; no firm D call. The CDR3 is 13 amino acids. Germline V gene sequence: CDR1 MNHEY, CDR2 SVGAGI. V was trimmed by 2 bases and J by 4 bases, leaving 8 bases between them.

The chain combines TRBV6-5 with TRBJ1-1; D possibly corresponds to TRBD1 (5 bases). V gave up 4 bases and J gave up 3 bases, with 9 bases separating them. CDR3 length: 13 residues. Germline V gene data show CDR1 as MNHEY and CDR2 as SVGAGI. CDR3 sequence reads: CASSSLGHTEAFF. The CDR3 coding sequence is TGTGCCAGCAGTTCTCTGGGGCACACTGAAGCTTTCTTT.

A few counts support this clone. The chain employs TRBV19 and TRBJ1-2, with TRBD1 identical over 8 bases. This CDR3 contains 15 residues. With 6 bases clipped from V and 4 bases from J, the junction kept 10 bases outside the gene matches. Germline V CDR1 and CDR2: LNHDA, SQIVND (reference sequence). The CDR3 DNA is TGTGCCAGTAGGGCGAAATGGACAGGGAGCTATGGCTACACCTTC. This translates into CASRAKWTGSYGYTF.

The V gene is TRBV21-1, the J gene TRBJ1-1; no check of the table's D call, TRBD1, against the DNA was made. TRBV21-1 is a listed pseudogene. The CDR3 sequence is 21 residues long. As DNA, the CDR3 is TGTGCCAGCAGCAAAGGTGGGTCGGCAGGGGGACTCCGACAACTGAACACTGAAGCTTTCTTT. Translating it yields CASSKGGSAGGLRQLNTEAFF.

The chain's CDR3 is CASSGQGRNEQFF. The CDR3 DNA sequence: TGTGCCAGCAGCGGACAGGGAAGGAATGAGCAGTTCTTC. The chain combines TRBV7-2 with TRBJ2-1; the match to TRBD1 covers 8 bases. V dropped 5 bases and J dropped 7; count of bases not matched to a gene: 4. The CDR3 is made up of 13 amino acids. The V gene's germline CDR1 is SGHTA and CDR2 FQGNSA.

The rearrangement uses TRBV25-1 and TRBJ1-4, with D perhaps TRBD1 (6 bases). Germline loops: CDR1 MGHDK, CDR2 SYGVNS. The CDR3 is made up of 15 amino acids. Trimming removed 5 bases at V and 4 bases at J, with 14 bases between. In nucleotides, the CDR3 is TGTGCCAGCAGTATCGCAGGGGCTTTTAATGAAAAACTGTTTTTT. Amino acids: CASSIAGAFNEKLFF.

The chain joins TRBV4-1 to TRBJ2-3, with D perhaps TRBD2 (5 bases). V lost 0 bases and J 0 bases, leaving 19 bases between the germline ends. The germline V gene has CDR1 MGHRA and CDR2 YSYEKL. This CDR3 has 19 residues. The CDR3 region has the DNA TGCGCCAGCAGCCAAGAGCCCGGCCTTTTGAGGACTAGCACAGATACGCAGTATTTT. As protein: CASSQEPGLLRTSTDTQYF.

The rearrangement uses TRBV11-3 and TRBJ2-1; weak D call: TRBD1 (5 bases). Germline V lookup: CDR1 SGHNT, CDR2 YENEEA. The CDR3 has 13 amino acids. The V and J ends lost 5 bases and 4 bases respectively, with 9 bases between them. The DNA for the CDR3 is TGTGCCAGCAGCCAGACAGATTACAATGAGCAGTTCTTC. This sequence encodes CASSQTDYNEQFF.

This clone came up once. The chain combines TRBV6-5 with TRBJ2-1; 8 nucleotides align to TRBD2. The germline V gene has CDR1 MNHEY and CDR2 SVGAGI. The CDR3 sequence is 15 residues long. V dropped 3 bases and J dropped 5; count of bases not matched to a gene: 6. CDR3: CASSYLAGTHNEQFF. The CDR3 nucleotides are TGTGCCAGCAGTTATCTAGCGGGTACCCACAATGAGCAGTTCTTC.

CDR3 loop: CASSSPGGLNEQFF. The CDR3 DNA follows: TGTGCCAGCAGTTCTCCGGGAGGCTTGAATGAGCAGTTCTTC. The J gene is TRBJ2-1, the V gene TRBV6-5; 7 bases agree with TRBD2. Germline V gene lookup returns CDR1 MNHEY and CDR2 SVGAGI. With V trimmed by 4 bases and J by 7 bases, 7 bases remained unmatched. This CDR3 region has 14 residues.

This clone was counted only a few times. The J gene is TRBJ2-3, the V gene TRBV27, with TRBD2 matching 10 bases. Per germline, CDR1 MNHEY and CDR2 SMNVEV (reference sequence). The CDR3 spans 14 residues. V shed 10 bases and J 4 bases; nucleotides not matched to a gene: 8. This CDR3 is CATQASGGSDTQYF. In DNA form, the CDR3 reads TGTGCCACCCAGGCTAGCGGGGGCTCAGATACGCAGTATTTT.

This sequence joins TRBV6-1 and TRBJ1-1; a weak D match, TRBD1 (5 bases). The germline V and J ends were trimmed by 7 bases and 4 bases, with 16 bases remaining between them. CDR1 MNHNS and CDR2 SASEGT come from the germline V gene. CDR3 length: 14 residues. The CDR3 loop reads CASTGDRGSTEAFF. The CDR3 coding sequence is TGTGCCAGCACGGGGGACCGGGGTAGCACTGAAGCTTTCTTT.